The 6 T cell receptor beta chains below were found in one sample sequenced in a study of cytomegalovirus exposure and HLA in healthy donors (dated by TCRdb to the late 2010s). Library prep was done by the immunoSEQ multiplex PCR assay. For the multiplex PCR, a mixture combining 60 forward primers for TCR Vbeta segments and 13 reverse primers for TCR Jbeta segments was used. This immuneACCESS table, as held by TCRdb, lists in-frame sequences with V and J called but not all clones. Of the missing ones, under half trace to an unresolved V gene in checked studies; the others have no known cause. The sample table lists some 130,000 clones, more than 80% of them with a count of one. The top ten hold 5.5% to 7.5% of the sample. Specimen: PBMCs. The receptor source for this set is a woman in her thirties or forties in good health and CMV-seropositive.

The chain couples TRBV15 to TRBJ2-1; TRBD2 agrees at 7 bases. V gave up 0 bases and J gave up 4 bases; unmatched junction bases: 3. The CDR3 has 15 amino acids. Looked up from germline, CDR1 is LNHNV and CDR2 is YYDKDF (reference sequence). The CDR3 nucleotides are TGTGCCACCAGCAGAGACGGGGGGTATTACAATGAGCAGTTCTTC. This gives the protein CATSRDGGYYNEQFF.

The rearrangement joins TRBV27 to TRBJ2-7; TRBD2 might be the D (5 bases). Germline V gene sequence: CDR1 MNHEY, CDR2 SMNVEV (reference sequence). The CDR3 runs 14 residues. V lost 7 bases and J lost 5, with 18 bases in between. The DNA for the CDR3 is TGTGCCAGCAAGTACCGGGATCTCGGCCACGAGCAGTACTTC. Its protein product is CASKYRDLGHEQYF.

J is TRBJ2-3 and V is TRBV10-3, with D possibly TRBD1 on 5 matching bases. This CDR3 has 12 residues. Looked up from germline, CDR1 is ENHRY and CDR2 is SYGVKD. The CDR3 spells CASQGSSDTQYF. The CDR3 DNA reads TGTGCTTCTCAGGGTTCATCAGATACGCAGTATTTT.

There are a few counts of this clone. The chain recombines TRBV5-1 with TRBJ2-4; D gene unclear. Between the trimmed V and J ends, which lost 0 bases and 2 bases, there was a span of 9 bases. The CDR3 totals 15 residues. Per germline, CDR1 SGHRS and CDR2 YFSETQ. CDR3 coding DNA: TGCGCCAGCAGCTTGGGTAGTACCCCCAAAAACATTCAGTACTTC. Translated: CASSLGSTPKNIQYF.

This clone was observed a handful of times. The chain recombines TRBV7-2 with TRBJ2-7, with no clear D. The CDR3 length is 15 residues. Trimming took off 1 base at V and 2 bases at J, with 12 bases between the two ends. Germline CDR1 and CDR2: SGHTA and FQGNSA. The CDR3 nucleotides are TGTGCCAGCAGCTTAGTTTTCGCCGCAGCCTACGAGCAGTACTTC. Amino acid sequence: CASSLVFAAAYEQYF.

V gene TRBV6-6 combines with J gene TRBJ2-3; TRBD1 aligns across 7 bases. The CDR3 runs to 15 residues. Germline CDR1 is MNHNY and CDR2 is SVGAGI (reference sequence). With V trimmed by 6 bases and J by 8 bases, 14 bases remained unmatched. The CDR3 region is CASRGGQEALGTQYF. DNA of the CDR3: TGTGCCAGCAGGGGTGGACAGGAGGCTTTAGGTACGCAGTATTTT.